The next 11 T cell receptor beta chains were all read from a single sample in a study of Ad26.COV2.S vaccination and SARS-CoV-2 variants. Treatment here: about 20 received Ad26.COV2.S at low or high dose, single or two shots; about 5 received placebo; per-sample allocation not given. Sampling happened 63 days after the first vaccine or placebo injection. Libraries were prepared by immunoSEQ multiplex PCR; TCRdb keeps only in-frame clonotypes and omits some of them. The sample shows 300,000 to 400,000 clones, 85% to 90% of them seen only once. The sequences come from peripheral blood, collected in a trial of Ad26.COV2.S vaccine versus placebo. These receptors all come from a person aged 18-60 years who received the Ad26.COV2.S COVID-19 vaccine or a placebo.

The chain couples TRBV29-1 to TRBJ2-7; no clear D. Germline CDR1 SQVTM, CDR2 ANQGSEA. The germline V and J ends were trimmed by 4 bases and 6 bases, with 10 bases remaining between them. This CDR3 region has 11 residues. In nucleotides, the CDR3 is TGCAGCGTTGTTGAGTGGATCGAGCAGTACTTC. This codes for CSVVEWIEQYF.

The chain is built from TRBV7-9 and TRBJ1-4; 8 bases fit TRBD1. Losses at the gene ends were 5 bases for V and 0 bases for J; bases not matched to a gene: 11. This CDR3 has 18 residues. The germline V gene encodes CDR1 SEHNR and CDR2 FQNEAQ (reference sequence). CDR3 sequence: CASSSRDRFQPTNEKLFF. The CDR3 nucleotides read TGTGCCAGCAGCAGCCGGGACAGGTTTCAACCAACTAATGAAAAACTGTTTTTT.

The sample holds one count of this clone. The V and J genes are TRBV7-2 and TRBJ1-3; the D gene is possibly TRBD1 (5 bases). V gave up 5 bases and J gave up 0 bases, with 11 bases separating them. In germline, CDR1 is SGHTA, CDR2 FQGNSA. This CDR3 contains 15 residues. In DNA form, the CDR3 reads TGTGCCAGCAGCCAGGGACCGAACTCTGGAAACACCATATATTTT. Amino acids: CASSQGPNSGNTIYF.

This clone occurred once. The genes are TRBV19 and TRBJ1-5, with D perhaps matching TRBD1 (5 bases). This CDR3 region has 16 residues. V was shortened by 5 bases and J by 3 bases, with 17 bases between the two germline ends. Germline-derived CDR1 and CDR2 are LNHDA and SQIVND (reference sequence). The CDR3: CASSRGDYSLNQPQHF. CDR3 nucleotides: TGTGCCAGTAGTCGCGGGGACTACTCCCTCAATCAGCCCCAGCATTTT.

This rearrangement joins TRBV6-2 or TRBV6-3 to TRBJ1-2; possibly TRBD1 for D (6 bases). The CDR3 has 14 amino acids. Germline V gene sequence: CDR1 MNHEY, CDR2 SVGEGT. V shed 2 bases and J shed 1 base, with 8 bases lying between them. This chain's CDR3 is CASSYEQGNYGYTF. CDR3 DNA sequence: TGTGCCAGCAGTTACGAACAGGGTAACTATGGCTACACCTTC.

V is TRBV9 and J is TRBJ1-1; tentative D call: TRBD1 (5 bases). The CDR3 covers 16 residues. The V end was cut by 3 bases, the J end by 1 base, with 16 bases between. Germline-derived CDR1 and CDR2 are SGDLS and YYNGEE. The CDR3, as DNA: TGTGCCAGCAGCGGGCGGTTAGGGGAGGGGAACACTGAAGCTTTCTTT. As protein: CASSGRLGEGNTEAFF.

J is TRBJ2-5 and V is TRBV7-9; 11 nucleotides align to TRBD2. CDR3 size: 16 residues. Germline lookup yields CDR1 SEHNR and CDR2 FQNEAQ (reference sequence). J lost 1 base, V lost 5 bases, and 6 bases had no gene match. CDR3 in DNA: TGTGCCAGCAGCCTGCGACTAGCGGGGATCCAAGAGACCCAGTACTTC. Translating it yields CASSLRLAGIQETQYF.

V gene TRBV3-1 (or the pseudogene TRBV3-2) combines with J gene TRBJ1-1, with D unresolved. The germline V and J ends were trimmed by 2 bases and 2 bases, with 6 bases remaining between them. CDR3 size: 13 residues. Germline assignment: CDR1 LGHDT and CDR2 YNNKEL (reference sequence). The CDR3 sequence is CASSQLSNTEAFF. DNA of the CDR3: TGTGCCAGCAGCCAATTAAGTAACACTGAAGCTTTCTTT.

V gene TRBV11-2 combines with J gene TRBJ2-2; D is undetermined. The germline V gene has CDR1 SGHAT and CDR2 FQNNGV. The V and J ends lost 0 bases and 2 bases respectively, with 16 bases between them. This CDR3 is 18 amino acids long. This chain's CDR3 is CASSLDPQAWGNTGELFF. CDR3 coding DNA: TGTGCCAGCAGCTTAGATCCCCAGGCCTGGGGTAACACCGGGGAGCTGTTTTTT.

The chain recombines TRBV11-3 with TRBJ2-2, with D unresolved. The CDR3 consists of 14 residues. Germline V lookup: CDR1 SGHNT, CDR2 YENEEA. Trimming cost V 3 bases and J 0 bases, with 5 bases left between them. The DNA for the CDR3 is TGTGCCAGCAGCTTTCTGACGAACACCGGGGAGCTGTTTTTT. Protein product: CASSFLTNTGELFF. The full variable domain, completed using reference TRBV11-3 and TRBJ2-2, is EAGVVQSPRYKIIEKKQPVAFWCNPISGHNTLYWYLQNLGQGPELLIRYENEEAVDDSQLPKDRFSAERLKGVDSTLKIQPAELGDSAVYLCASSFLTNTGELFFGEGSRLTVL.

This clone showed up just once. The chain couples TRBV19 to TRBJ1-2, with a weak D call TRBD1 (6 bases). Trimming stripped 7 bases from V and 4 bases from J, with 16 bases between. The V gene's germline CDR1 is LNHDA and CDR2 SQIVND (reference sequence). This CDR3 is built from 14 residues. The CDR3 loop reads CASKDGQPFYGYTF. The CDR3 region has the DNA TGTGCCAGTAAAGACGGACAGCCCTTCTATGGCTACACCTTC.